The clone carrying this TCR beta chain ranks as medium-sized. 5'RACE with 10-nucleotide random UMIs generated the cDNA. TCRdb re-derived calls from the 5' RACE reads in MiXCR, one entry per CDR3 protein. Here the sample spans roughly 32,000 distinct CDR3 sequences, 3% to 4.5% being singletons. This record comes from a study of neurological immune-mediated disorders. V was trimmed by 1 base and J by 1 base, leaving 7 bases between them. CDR1 is SGHDT and CDR2 is YYEEEE in the germline V gene. This CDR3 region has 14 residues. This clonotype originated in a young man with multiple sclerosis. The sample comprised PBMCs. The chain couples TRBV5-6 to TRBJ2-3; D call uncertain. CDR3 region: CASSLTHGTDTQYF. In DNA, the CDR3 is TGTGCCAGCAGCTTGACCCATGGCACAGATACGCAGTATTTT.